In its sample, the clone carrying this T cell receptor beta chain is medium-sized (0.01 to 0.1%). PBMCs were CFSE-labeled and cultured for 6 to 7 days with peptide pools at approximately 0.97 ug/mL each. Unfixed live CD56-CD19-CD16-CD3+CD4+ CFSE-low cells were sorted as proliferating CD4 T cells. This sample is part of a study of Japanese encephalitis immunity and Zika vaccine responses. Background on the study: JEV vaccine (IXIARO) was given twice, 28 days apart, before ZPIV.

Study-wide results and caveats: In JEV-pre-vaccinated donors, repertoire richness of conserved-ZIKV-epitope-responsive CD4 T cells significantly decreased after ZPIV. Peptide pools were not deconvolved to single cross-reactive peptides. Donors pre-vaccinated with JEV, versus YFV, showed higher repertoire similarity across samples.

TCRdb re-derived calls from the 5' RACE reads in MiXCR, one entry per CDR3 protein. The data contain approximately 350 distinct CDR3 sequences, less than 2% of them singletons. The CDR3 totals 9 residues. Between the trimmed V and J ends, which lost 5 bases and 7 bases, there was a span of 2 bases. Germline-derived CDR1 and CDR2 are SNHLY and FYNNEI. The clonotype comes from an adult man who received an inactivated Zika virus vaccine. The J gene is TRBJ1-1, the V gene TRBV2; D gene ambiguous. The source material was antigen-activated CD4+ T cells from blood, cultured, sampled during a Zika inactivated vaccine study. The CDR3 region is CASSLEAFF. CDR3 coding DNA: TGTGCCAGCAGTCTTGAAGCTTTCTTT. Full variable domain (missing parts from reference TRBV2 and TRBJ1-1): EPEVTQTPSHQVTQMGQEVILRCVPISNHLYFYWYRQILGQKVEFLVSFYNNEISEKSEIFDDQFSVERPDGSNFTLKIRSTKLEDSAMYFCASSLEAFFGQGTRLTVV.